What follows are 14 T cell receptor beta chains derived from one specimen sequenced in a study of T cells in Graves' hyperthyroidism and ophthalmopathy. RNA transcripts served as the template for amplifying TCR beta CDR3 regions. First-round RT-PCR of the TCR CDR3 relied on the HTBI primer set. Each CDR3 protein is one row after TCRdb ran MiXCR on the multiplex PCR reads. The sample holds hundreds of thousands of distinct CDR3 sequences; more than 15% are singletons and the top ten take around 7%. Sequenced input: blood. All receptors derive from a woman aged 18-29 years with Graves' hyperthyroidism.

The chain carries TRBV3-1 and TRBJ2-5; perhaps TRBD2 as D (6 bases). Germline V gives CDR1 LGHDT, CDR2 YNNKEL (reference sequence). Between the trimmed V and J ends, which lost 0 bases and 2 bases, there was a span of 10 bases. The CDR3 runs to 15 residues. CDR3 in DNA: TGTGCCAGCAGCCAAGAAGGAGGGCCTCAAGAGACCCAGTACTTC. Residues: CASSQEGGPQETQYF.

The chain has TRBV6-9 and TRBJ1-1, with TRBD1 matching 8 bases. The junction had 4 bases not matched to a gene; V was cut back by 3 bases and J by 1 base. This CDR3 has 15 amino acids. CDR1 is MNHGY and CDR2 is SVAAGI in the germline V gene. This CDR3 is CASSYMGTGNTEAFF. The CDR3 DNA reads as TGTGCCAGCAGTTACATGGGGACAGGGAACACTGAAGCTTTCTTT.

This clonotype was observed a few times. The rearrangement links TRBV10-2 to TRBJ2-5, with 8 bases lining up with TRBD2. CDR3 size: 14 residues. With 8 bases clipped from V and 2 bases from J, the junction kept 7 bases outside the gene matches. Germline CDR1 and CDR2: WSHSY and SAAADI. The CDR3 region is CASSAGGGQETQYF. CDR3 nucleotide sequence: TGCGCCAGCTCGGCGGGAGGTGGGCAAGAGACCCAGTACTTC.

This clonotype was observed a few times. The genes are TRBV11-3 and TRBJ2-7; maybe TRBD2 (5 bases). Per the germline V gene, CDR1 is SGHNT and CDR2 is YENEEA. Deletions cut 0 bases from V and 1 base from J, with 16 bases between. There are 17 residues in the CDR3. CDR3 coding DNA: TGTGCCAGCAGCTTAGAATCGGAGGACGGACTTTCCTACGAGCAGTACTTC. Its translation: CASSLESEDGLSYEQYF.

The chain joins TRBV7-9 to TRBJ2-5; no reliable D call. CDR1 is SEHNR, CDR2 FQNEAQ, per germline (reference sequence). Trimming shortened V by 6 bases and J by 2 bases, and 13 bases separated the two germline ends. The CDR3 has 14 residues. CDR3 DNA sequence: TGTGCCAGCAGTTACCGGCAGGAGCAAGAGACCCAGTACTTC. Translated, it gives CASSYRQEQETQYF.

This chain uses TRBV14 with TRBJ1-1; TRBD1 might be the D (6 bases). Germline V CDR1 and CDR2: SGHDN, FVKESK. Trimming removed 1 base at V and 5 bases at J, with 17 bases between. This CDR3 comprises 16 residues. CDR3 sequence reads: CASSQGGWGRGTEAFF. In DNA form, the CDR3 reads TGTGCCAGCAGCCAAGGAGGTTGGGGGAGGGGGACTGAAGCTTTCTTT.

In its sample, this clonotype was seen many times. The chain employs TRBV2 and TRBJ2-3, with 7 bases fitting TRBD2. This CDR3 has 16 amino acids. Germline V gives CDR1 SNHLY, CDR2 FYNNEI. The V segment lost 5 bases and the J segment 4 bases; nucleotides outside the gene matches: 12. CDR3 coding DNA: TGTGCCAGCAGTCGACTAGCAACCGGGGGTGCAGATACGCAGTATTTT. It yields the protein CASSRLATGGADTQYF.

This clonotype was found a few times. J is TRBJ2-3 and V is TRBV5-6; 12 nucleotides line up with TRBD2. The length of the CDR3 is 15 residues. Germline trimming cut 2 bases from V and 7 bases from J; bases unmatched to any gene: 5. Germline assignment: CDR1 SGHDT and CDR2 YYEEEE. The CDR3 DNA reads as TGTGCCAGCAGCTTACTAGCGGGAGGAGGGAATACGCAGTATTTT. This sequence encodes CASSLLAGGGNTQYF.

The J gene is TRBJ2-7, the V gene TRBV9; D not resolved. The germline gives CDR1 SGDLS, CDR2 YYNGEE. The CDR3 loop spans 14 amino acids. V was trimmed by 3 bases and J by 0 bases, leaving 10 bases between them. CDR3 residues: CASSGGDSSYEQYF. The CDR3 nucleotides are TGTGCCAGCAGCGGTGGGGATAGCTCCTACGAGCAGTACTTC. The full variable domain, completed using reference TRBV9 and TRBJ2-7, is DSGVTQTPKHLITATGQRVTLRCSPRSGDLSVYWYQQSLDQGLQFLIQYYNGEERAKGNILERFSAQQFPDLHSELNLSSLELGDSALYFCASSGGDSSYEQYFGPGTRLTVT.

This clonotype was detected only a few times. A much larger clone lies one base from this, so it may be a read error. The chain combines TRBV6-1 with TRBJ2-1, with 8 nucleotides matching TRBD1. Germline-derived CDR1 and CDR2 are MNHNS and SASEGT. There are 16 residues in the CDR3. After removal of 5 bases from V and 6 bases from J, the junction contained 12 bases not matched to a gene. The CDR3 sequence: CASSYSGQGACNEQFF. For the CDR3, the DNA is TGTGCCAGCAGTTATTCCGGACAGGGAGCGTGCAATGAGCAGTTCTTC.

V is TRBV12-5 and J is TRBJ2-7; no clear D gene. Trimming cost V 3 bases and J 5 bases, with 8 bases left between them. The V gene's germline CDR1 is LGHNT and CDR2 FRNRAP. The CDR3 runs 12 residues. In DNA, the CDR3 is TGTGCTAGTGGTTTAGGCAAACACGAGCAGTACTTC. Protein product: CASGLGKHEQYF.

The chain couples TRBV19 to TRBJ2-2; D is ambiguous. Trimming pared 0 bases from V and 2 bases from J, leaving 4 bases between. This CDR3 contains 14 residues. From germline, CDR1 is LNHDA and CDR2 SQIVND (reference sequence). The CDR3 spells CASSIDDNTGELFF. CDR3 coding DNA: TGTGCCAGTAGTATAGACGATAACACCGGGGAGCTGTTTTTT.

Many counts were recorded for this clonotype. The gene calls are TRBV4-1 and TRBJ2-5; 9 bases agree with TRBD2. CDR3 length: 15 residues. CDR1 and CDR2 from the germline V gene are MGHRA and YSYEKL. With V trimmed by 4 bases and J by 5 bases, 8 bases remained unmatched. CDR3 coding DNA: TGCGCCAGCAGCCTGGCGGGGGGGCGAGGGGAGACCCAGTACTTC. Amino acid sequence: CASSLAGGRGETQYF.

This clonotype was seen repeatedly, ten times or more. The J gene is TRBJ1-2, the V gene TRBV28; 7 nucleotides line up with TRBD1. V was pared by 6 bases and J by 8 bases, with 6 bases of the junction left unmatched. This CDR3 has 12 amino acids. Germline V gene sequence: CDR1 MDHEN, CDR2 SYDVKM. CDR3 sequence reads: CASSQGQSGYTF. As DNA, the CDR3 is TGTGCCAGCAGCCAGGGACAGTCCGGCTACACCTTC.